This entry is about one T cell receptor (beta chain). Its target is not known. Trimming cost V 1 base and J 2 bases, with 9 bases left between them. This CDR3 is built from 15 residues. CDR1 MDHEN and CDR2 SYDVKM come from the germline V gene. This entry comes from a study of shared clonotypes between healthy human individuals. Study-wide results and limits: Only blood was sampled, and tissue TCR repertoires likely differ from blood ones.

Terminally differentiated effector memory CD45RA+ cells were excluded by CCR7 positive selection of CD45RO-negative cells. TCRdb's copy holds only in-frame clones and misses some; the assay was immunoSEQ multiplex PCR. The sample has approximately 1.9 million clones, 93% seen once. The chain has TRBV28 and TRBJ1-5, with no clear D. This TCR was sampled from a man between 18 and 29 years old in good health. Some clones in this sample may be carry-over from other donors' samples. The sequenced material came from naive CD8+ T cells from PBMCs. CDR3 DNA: TGTGCCAGCAGTTTATTTTCGAGGGGCAATCAGCCCCAGCATTTT. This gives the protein CASSLFSRGNQPQHF. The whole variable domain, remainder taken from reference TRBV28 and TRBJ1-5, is DVKVTQSSRYLVKRTGEKVFLECVQDMDHENMFWYRQDPGLGLRLIYFSYDVKMKEKGDIPEGYSVSREKKERFSLILESASTNQTSMYLCASSLFSRGNQPQHFGDGTRLSIL.